This TCR beta chain comes out of a study of metastatic and nonmetastatic thyroid tumors. The wider study: Both malignant and benign thyroid patients supplied peripheral blood and tumor or nodule tissue samples, across which the repertoires of these patients were then compared.

This clone was seen only once. With MiXCR, TCRdb called clones anew from the PCR reads. The sample consists of 30,000 to 40,000 clones, roughly 33% of them appearing once. All patients were treatment-naive before thyroid surgery. V was shortened by 2 bases and J by 1 base, with 10 bases between the two germline ends. The CDR3 sequence is 14 residues long. In germline, CDR1 is DFQATT, CDR2 SNEGSKA (reference sequence). This chain connects TRBV20-1 to TRBJ2-3; D remains ambiguous. The receptor comes from a female donor with papillary thyroid cancer or a benign thyroid nodule (not recorded which). Some clones in this sample may be carry-over from other donors' samples. The material sequenced was tumor tissue. The CDR3 DNA reads TGCAGTGCTAGAAGAACTCGGGGCACAGATACGCAGTATTTT. Amino acid sequence: CSARRTRGTDTQYF.